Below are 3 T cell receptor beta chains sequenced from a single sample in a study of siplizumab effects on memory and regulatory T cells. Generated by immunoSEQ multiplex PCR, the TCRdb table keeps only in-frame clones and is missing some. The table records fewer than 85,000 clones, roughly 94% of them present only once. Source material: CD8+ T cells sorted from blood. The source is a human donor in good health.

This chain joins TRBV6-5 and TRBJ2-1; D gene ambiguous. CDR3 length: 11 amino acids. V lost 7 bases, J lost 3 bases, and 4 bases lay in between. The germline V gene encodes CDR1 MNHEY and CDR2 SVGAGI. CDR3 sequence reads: CASNDYNEQFF. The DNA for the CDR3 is TGTGCCAGCAATGACTACAATGAGCAGTTCTTC.

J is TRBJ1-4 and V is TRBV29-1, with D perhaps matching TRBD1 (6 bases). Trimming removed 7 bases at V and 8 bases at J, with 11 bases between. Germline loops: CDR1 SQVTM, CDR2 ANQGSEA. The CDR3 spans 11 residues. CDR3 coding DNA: TGCAGCGCCCCGAGGGGGGAAAAACTGTTTTTT. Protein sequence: CSAPRGEKLFF.

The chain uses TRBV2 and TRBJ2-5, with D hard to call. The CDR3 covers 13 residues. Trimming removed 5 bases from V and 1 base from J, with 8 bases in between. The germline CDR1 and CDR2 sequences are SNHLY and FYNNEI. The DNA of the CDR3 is TGTGCCAGCAGTCTCTACTTCCAAGAGACCCAGTACTTC. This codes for CASSLYFQETQYF.